This is a list of T cell receptor beta chains from one sample in a study of cytotoxic CD8 clonotypes in ibrutinib-treated CLL. Here immunoSEQ multiplex PCR was the method, and the copy in TCRdb shows in-frame clones only, minus some. The data hold fewer than 150,000 clones, with around 80% observed a single time. This sample comprised PBMCs, obtained after 24 months of ibrutinib treatment. These TCRs come from a human donor with chronic lymphocytic leukemia. Each CDR3 is given with its conserved first and last residue. Fields, in order: clone size, V gene, D gene, J gene, CDR3 DNA, CDR3 protein. The D gene is left open where the match is weak. For some rows the clone size is stated as once, few or many, or as a class when expanded; others skip it.

clone size: once; V gene: TRBV30; D gene: NA; J gene: TRBJ1-5; CDR3 DNA: TGTGCCTGGAGCGTAGGAACAGGGCACAATCAGCCCCAGCATTTT; CDR3 protein: CAWSVGTGHNQPQHF
clone size: NA; V gene: TRBV11-2; D gene: NA; J gene: TRBJ2-7; CDR3 DNA: TGTGCCAGCAGCGAGGGGGTATGGTCTTACGAGCAGTACTTC; CDR3 protein: CASSEGVWSYEQYF
clone size: NA; V gene: TRBV4-2; D gene: TRBD1; J gene: TRBJ2-7; CDR3 DNA: TGTGCCAGCAGCCAAACAGGACAGGGCCGCCGGGAGCAGTACTTC; CDR3 protein: CASSQTGQGRREQYF
clone size: NA; V gene: TRBV19; D gene: NA; J gene: TRBJ1-1; CDR3 DNA: TGTGCCAGTAGTATTGGGCGACAGGAGGGCACTGAAGCTTTCTTT; CDR3 protein: CASSIGRQEGTEAFF
clone size: NA; V gene: TRBV7-2; D gene: TRBD1; J gene: TRBJ1-6; CDR3 DNA: TGTGCCAGCAGCTTAGCGCTGGGACAGGGGGCGGGTTCATTGGATTCACCCCTCCACTTT; CDR3 protein: CASSLALGQGAGSLDSPLHF
clone size: NA; V gene: TRBV28; D gene: NA; J gene: TRBJ1-4; CDR3 DNA: TGTGCCAGCAGTTTGCAGGGAAGATTGGATGAAAAACTGTTTTTT; CDR3 protein: CASSLQGRLDEKLFF
clone size: NA; V gene: TRBV6-1; D gene: NA; J gene: TRBJ1-2; CDR3 DNA: TGTGCCAGCAGTGAAGATCACAGTAACATTCATGGCTACACCTTC; CDR3 protein: CASSEDHSNIHGYTF
clone size: few; V gene: TRBV19; D gene: NA; J gene: TRBJ1-5; CDR3 DNA: TGTGCCAGTAGTATCTCTAGCAATCAGCCCCAGCATTTT; CDR3 protein: CASSISSNQPQHF
clone size: NA; V gene: TRBV19; D gene: NA; J gene: TRBJ1-1; CDR3 DNA: TGTGCCAGTACCCCCGGCGTGTCCAGTCAAGCTTTCTTT; CDR3 protein: CASTPGVSSQAFF
clone size: NA; V gene: TRBV29-1; D gene: TRBD1; J gene: TRBJ2-5; CDR3 DNA: TGCAGCGTGGTCGGAACAGGGGGTCAAGAGACCCAGTACTTC; CDR3 protein: CSVVGTGGQETQYF
clone size: once; V gene: TRBV19; D gene: NA; J gene: TRBJ2-7; CDR3 DNA: TGTGCCAGTAGTGACAGGACCTACGAGCAGTACTTC; CDR3 protein: CASSDRTYEQYF